This TCR beta chain came from a study of blood T cell repertoires in COVID-19 (TCRdb year 2020). In the study overall: Collaborator samples came from the United States, Italy and Spain and covered acute and convalescent phases of COVID-19. The prospective study material was composed of cDNA or gDNA derived from T cells, B-cell-depleted T cells, or PBMCs. The repertoires were released in a freely available public database intended as a resource for research on the immune response to SARS-CoV-2. Where available, HLA class I and class II types were obtained from metadata supplied by the sample provider rather than from assay-based typing. The samples were drawn from the first 160 participants of the ongoing ImmuneRACE study and from 1,254 subjects provided by 6 global collaborators. A de-identified subject ID, COVID-19 status, age in years and sex were almost always included in the sample metadata. The dataset comprised deeply sampled blood TCRbeta repertoires from subjects exposed to, actively infected with, or recovered from COVID-19.

Regarding this clone: Its antigen remains unidentified. There are no base qualities to consult, and no much larger clone falls within one base.

TCRbeta CDR3 regions were amplified from genomic DNA by means of the immunoSEQ Assay, a bias-controlled multiplex PCR. In the authors' own workflow: The number of nucleated cells in each sample was estimated by amplification of reference gene primers within the assay. Sequence reads were collapsed and filtered to measure the absolute abundance of every unique TCRbeta CDR3 rearrangement. Productive Simpson clonality was computed per sample as the square root of Simpson's diversity index over productive rearrangements. TCRdb's version of the immuneACCESS table is confined to in-frame rearrangements and falls short of the full clone set. An unresolved V gene accounts for under half of the shortfall where checked; the remainder is of unknown origin. The V and J calls and the clone size are those of that table, but D and trimming were determined from the DNA. This sample lists approximately 260,000 clones; 65% to 85% were detected once. The top ten constitute 3% to 4% of the sample.

Whole blood was collected in K2EDTA tubes by collaborating institutions according to the institutions' own protocols. For TCRbeta analysis, collaborators shipped samples in one of three forms: frozen whole blood, isolated PBMCs, or DNA extracted from either of those sample types. Trimming leaves V shorter by 4 bases and J shorter by 7 bases, with the junction holding 9 bases beyond the gene matches. The CDR3 starts with the cysteine, ends with the phenylalanine, and has 15 residues. Here the CDR3 DNA is all that survives: 45 bases in frame from base 1. CDR1 and CDR2 (MNHEY, SMNVEV) derive from the germline V gene (reference sequence). General conclusions and limits of the study: The quantity of clinical and demographic metadata differed by source and by participant and was supplied without curation.

The TCR sequence derives from a woman between 35 and 50 years old with active or convalescent COVID-19. The sequence is built from TRBV27 and TRBJ1-2; TRBD1 lines up with 10 middle nucleotides. The sequenced sample consisted of peripheral blood. The CDR3 loop reads CASSSPGQGMVGYTF. The sequenced DNA: TGTGCCAGCAGTTCTCCGGGACAGGGGATGGTTGGCTACACCTTC.